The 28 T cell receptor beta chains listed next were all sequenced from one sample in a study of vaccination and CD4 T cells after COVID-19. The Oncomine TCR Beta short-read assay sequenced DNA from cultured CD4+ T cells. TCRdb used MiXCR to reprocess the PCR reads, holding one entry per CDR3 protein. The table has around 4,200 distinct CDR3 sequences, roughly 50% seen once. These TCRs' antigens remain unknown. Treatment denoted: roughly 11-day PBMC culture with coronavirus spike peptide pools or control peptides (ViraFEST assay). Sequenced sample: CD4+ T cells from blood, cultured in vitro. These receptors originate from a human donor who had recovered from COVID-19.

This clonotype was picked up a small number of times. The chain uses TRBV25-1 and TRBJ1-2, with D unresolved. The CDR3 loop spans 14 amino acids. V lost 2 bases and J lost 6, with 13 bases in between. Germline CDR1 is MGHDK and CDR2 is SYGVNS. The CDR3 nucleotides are TGTGCCAGCAGTGAACGGGGTGTCGTAAATGGCTACACCTTC. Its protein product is CASSERGVVNGYTF.

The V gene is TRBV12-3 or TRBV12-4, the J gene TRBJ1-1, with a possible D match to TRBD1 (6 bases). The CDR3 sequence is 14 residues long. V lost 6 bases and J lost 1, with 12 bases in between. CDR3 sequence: CASSTGKGNTEAFF. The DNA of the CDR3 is TGTGCCAGCAGCACAGGGAAGGGGAACACTGAAGCTTTCTTT.

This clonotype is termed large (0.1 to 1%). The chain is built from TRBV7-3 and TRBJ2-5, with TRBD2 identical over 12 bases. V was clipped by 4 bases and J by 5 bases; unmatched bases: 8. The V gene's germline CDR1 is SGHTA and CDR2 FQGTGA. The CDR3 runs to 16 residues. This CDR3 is CASSSRGLAGGETQYF. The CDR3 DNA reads TGTGCCAGCAGCTCCCGGGGGCTAGCGGGAGGGGAGACCCAGTACTTC.

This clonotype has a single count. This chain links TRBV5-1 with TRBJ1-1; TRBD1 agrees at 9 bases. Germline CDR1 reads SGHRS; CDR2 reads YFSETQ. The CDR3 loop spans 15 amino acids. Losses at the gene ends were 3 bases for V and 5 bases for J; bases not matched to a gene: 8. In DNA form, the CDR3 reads TGCGCCAGCAGCTACACCGGGACAGGGAGAACTGAAGCTTTCTTT. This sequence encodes CASSYTGTGRTEAFF.

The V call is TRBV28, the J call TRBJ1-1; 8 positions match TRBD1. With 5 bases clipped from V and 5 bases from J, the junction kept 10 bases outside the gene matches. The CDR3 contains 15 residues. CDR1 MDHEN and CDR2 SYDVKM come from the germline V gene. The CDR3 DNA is TGTGCCAGCAGTCCGATGAGGACAGGGAGGACTGAAGCTTTCTTT. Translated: CASSPMRTGRTEAFF.

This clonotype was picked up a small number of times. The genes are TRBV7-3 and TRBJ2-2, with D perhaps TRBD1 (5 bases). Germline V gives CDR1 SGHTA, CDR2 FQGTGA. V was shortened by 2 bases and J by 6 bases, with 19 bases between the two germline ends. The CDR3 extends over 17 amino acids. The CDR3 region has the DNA TGTGCCAGCAGCTTATATCCCAAGGGGCCCATCGCCGGGGAGCTGTTTTTT. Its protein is CASSLYPKGPIAGELFF.

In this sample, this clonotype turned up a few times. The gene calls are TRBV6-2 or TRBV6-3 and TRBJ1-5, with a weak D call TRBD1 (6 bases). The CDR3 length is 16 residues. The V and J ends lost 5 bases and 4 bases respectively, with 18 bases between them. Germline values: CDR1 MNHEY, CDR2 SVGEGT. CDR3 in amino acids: CASSLTDSLVNQPQHF. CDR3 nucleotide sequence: TGTGCCAGCAGTCTTACGGACAGCCTAGTAAATCAGCCCCAGCATTTT.

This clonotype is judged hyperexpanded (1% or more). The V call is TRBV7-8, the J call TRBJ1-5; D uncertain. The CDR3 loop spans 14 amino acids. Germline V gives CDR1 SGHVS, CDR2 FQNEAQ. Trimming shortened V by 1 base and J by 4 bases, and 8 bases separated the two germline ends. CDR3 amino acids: CASSLDRLNQPQHF. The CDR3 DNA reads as TGTGCCAGCAGCTTAGACCGCTTGAATCAGCCCCAGCATTTT.

CDR3 in DNA: TGTGCCAGCAGTTTCCGGGGAAACTATGGCTACACCTTC. Translating it yields CASSFRGNYGYTF. V and J are TRBV27 and TRBJ1-2; D call uncertain. Trimming removed 3 bases at V and 2 bases at J, with 7 bases between. Germline V CDR1 and CDR2: MNHEY, SMNVEV (reference sequence). The CDR3 spans 13 residues.

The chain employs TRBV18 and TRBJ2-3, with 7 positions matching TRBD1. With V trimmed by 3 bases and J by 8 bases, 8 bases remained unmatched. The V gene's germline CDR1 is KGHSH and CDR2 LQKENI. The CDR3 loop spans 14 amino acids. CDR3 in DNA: TGTGCCAGCTCACCTTCCGACAGGGCCGGTACGCAGTATTTT. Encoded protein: CASSPSDRAGTQYF.

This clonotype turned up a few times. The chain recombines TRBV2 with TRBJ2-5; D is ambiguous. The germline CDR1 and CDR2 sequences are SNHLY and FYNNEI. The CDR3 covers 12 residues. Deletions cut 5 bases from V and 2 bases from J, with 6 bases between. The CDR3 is CASSRWQETQYF. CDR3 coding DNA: TGTGCCAGCAGTAGGTGGCAAGAGACCCAGTACTTC.

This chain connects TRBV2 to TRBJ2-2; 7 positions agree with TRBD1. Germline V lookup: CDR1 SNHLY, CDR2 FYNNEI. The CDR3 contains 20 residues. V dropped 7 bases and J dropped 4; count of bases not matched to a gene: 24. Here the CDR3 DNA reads TGTGCCAGCATACTGACCCACCGACAGGGAAAAGTCGTGGGCACCGGGGAGCTGTTTTTT. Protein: CASILTHRQGKVVGTGELFF.

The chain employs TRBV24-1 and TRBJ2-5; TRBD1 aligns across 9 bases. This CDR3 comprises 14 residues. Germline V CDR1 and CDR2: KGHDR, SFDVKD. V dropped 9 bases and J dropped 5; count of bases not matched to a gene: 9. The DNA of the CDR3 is TGTGCCACCGCTTCCACAGGGGGCGGGGAGACCCAGTACTTC. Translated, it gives CATASTGGGETQYF.

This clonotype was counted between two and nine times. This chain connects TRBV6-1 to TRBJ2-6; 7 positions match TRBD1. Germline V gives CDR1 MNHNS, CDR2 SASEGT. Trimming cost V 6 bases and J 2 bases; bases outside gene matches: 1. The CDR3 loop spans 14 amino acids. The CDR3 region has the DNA TGTGCCAGCAGCGACAGGGCTGGGGCCAACGTCCTGACTTTC. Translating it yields CASSDRAGANVLTF.

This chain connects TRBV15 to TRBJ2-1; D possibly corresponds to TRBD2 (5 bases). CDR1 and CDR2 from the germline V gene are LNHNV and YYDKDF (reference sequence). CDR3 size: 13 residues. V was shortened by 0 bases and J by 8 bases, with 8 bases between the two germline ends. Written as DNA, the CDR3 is TGTGCCACCAGCAGAGATCAAGCGGATGAGCAGTTCTTC. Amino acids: CATSRDQADEQFF.

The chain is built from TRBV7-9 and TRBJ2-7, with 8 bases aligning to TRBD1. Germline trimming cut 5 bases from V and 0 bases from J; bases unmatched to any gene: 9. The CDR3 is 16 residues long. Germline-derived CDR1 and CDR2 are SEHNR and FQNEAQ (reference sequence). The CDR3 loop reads CASSVFLTGASYEQYF. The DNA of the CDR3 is TGTGCCAGCAGCGTCTTTCTGACAGGGGCCTCCTACGAGCAGTACTTC.

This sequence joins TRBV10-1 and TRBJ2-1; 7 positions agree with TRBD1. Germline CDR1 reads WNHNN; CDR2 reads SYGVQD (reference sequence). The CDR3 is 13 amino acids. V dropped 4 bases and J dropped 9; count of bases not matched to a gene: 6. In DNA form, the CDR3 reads TGCGCCAGCAGTGTAAACAGGGGAACTGAGCAGTTCTTC. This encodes CASSVNRGTEQFF.

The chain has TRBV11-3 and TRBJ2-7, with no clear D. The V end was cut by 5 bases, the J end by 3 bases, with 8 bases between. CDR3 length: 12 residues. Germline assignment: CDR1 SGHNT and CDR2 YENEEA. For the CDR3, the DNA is TGTGCCAGCAGCCTAGGGAACTACGAGCAGTACTTC. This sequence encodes CASSLGNYEQYF.

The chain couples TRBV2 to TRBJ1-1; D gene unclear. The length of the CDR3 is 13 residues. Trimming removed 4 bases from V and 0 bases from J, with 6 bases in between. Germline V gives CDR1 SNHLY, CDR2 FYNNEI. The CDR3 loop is CASSGNMNTEAFF. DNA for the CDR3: TGTGCCAGCAGTGGTAACATGAACACTGAAGCTTTCTTT.

CDR3 in amino acids: CASSLVGTSGGETQYF. The DNA for the CDR3 is TGTGCCAGCAGCTTGGTCGGGACTAGCGGGGGGGAGACCCAGTACTTC. The genes are TRBV7-2 and TRBJ2-5, with 15 positions matching TRBD2. V lost 3 bases to trimming and J lost 5 bases; unmatched junction nucleotides: 4. This CDR3 comprises 16 residues. Per the germline V gene, CDR1 is SGHTA and CDR2 is FQGNSA. The full variable domain, in which reference TRBV7-2 and TRBJ2-5 provide the parts outside the CDR3, is GAGVSQSPSNKVTEKGKDVELRCDPISGHTALYWYRQSLGQGLEFLIYFQGNSAPDKSGLPSDRFSAERTGGSVSTLTIQRTQQEDSAVYLCASSLVGTSGGETQYFGPGTRLLVL.

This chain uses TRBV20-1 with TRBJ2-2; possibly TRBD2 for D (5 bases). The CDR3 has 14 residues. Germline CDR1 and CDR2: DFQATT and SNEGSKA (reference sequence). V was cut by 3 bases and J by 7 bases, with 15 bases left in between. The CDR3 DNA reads TGCAGTGCTAGGGCTCGACGCGCGGGCGGGGAGCTGTTTTTT. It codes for CSARARRAGGELFF.

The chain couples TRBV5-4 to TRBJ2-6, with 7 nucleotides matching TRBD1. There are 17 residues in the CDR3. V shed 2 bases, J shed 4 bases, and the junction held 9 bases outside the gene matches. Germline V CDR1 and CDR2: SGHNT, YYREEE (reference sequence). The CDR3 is CASSLPRGRSGANVLTF. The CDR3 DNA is TGTGCCAGCAGCTTACCTAGGGGGCGCTCGGGGGCCAACGTCCTGACTTTC.

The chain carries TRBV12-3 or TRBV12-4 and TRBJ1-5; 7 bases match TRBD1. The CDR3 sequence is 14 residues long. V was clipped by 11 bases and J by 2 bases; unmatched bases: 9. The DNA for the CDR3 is TGTGCCTCCAACACGGGACAGCGCAATCAGCCCCAGCATTTT. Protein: CASNTGQRNQPQHF.

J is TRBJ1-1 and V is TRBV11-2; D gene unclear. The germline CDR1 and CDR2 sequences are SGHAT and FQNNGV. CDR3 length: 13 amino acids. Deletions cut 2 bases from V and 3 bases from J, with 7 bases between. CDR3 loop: CASSLSRDTEAFF. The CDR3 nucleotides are TGTGCCAGCAGCTTATCCCGGGACACTGAAGCTTTCTTT. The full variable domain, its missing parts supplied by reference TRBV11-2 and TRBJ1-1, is EAGVAQSPRYKIIEKRQSVAFWCNPISGHATLYWYQQILGQGPKLLIQFQNNGVVDDSQLPKDRFSAERLKGVDSTLKIQPAKLEDSAVYLCASSLSRDTEAFFGQGTRLTVV.

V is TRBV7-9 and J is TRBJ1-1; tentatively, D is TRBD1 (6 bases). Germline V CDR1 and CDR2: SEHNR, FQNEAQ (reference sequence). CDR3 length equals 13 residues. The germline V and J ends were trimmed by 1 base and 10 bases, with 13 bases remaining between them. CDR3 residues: CASSLVGGAGAFF. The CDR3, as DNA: TGTGCCAGCAGCTTAGTGGGGGGCGCGGGAGCTTTCTTT.

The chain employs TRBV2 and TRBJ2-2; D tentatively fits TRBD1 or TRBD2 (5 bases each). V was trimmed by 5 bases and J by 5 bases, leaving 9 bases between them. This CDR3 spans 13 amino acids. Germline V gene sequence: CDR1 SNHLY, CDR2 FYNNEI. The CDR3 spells CASSQGGTGELFF. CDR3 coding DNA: TGTGCCAGCAGTCAGGGCGGGACCGGGGAGCTGTTTTTT.

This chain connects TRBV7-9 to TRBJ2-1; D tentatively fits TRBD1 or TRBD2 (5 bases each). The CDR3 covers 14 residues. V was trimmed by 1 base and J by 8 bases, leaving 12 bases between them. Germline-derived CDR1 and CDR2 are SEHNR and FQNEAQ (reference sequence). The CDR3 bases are TGTGCCAGCAGCTTAGGGGCAGGGAGACATGAGCAGTTCTTC. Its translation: CASSLGAGRHEQFF.

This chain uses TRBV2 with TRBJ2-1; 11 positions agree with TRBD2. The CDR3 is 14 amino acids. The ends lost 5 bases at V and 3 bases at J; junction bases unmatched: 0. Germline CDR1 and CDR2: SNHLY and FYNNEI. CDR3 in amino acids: CASSTSGSYNEQFF. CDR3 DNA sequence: TGTGCCAGCAGTACTAGCGGGAGCTACAATGAGCAGTTCTTC.